The subject of this entry is one T cell receptor (beta chain). This clone is a singleton in its sample. What this receptor recognizes is not known. No base qualities exist here, and no much larger clone lies one base off it. The germline V gene (reference sequence) supplies CDR1 SGHKS and CDR2 YYEKEE. Including the terminal cysteine and phenylalanine, the CDR3 comprises 14 residues. Only the CDR3 region is kept as DNA, spanning 42 bases read in frame from base 1. Trimming at the junction amounts to 1 base on V and 0 bases on J, and the germline ends lie 7 bases apart. The data were taken from a study of blood T cell repertoires in COVID-19 (dated by TCRdb to 2019 to 2021). Background for the entire study: Samples covering the acute and convalescent phases of COVID-19 were provided by collaborators in the United States, Italy and Spain. The material from the prospective study consisted of cDNA or gDNA derived from T cells, B-cell-depleted T cells, or PBMCs. Subjects who had been exposed to COVID-19, were actively infected with it, or had recovered from it provided the deeply sampled blood TCRbeta repertoires that made up the dataset. A freely available public database, intended as a resource for researchers studying the immune response to SARS-CoV-2, is where the repertoires were released. The samples were drawn from the first 160 participants of the ongoing ImmuneRACE study and from some 1,300 subjects provided by 6 global collaborators. A de-identified subject ID, COVID-19 status, age in years and sex were almost always included in the sample metadata. HLA class I and class II types, where available, came from metadata supplied by the sample provider rather than from assay-based typing. General findings and caveats noted by the study authors: The amount of clinical and demographic metadata varied by source and participant and was provided uncurated.

TCRbeta CDR3 regions were amplified from genomic DNA by means of the immunoSEQ Assay, a bias-controlled multiplex PCR. The paper's processing steps were these. The number of nucleated cells in each sample was estimated from the amplification of reference gene primers within the assay. To quantify the absolute abundance of each unique TCRbeta CDR3 rearrangement, sequence reads were collapsed and filtered. For each sample, productive Simpson clonality was calculated as the square root of Simpson's diversity index over productive rearrangements. The immuneACCESS repertoire file appears here via TCRdb, limited to in-frame rearrangements. These files lack a portion of the clones; in checked studies, under half of the deficit traces to unresolved V genes, and the cause of the others is not known. V, J and clone size are those of that table, while D and trimming were read from the DNA. This sample holds about 180,000 clones; 70% to 90% were observed only once. In total, the top ten clones hold under 3% of the sample.

Whole blood was collected in K2EDTA tubes by collaborating institutions according to the institutions' own protocols. For TCRbeta analysis, collaborators shipped samples as frozen whole blood, isolated PBMCs, or DNA extracted from either of those sample types. Input material: peripheral blood. The source is a woman in her 30s with active or convalescent COVID-19. This chain is built from TRBV5-5 and TRBJ1-1; the best D guess is TRBD1, with 5 bases matching. The nucleotide sequence is given as TGTGCCAGCAGCTTGAAGGGGATGAACACTGAAGCTTTCTTT. It is translated as CASSLKGMNTEAFF.